The clone carrying this TCR beta chain was counted a few times. Its antigen remains unidentified. Time point in this sample: sample taken at primary tumor resection. In each case, whole RNA from tumor, nontumor lung or frozen PBMC was sequenced unsorted. CDR3 length equals 17 residues. After removal of 0 bases from V and 7 bases from J, the junction contained 7 bases not matched to a gene. CDR1 and CDR2 from the germline V gene are MNHEY and SMNVEV (reference sequence). This sample stems from a study of spatial heterogeneity in lung cancer. In the study overall: Alpha-chain sequences were consistently detected in smaller numbers than beta-chain sequences. Study observations and caveats: Resection blood, more than follow-up blood, showed ubiquitous expanded tumor TCRs.

MiXCR, applied by TCRdb to the 5' RACE reads, yields one record per CDR3 protein. The sample records fewer than 55,000 distinct CDR3 sequences, 7.6% being singletons. Sequences were derived from PBMCs, sampled at surgery. The sequence was collected from a female donor with early-stage non-small cell lung cancer. V gene TRBV27 combines with J gene TRBJ2-1, with 12 bases that match TRBD2. The CDR3 protein is CASSLSASGGAGNEQFF. The CDR3 DNA follows: TGTGCCAGCAGTTTATCGGCTAGCGGGGGGGCCGGTAATGAGCAGTTCTTC.